This record covers a single TCR beta chain. What it binds is unknown. Sequencing was performed with immunoSEQ multiplex PCR; in TCRdb, only in-frame clones are kept and a portion is missing. The sample carries roughly 55,000 clones, 87% recorded once. The sample belongs to a study of T cell responses to AZD1222 COVID-19 vaccine. About the research overall: Pooling was applied to second doses at about 4 or about 12 weeks.

The study's findings and limits: Along spike, vaccine-associated CD4 TCRs were found throughout, with dominance at 160-218 and 743-854. Donors were chiefly white British, with a greater number of females, and clonal diversity was perhaps underestimated. Unmutated regions of variants are reportedly targeted by nearly half of spike-specific TCRs.

This CDR3 comprises 16 residues. From germline, CDR1 is KGHSH and CDR2 LQKENI. Trimming pared 0 bases from V and 0 bases from J, leaving 12 bases between. The V gene is TRBV18, the J gene TRBJ2-7; D is unresolved. Sequencing used peripheral blood, obtained on day 0 of AZD1222 vaccination. The TCR was taken from an adult in good health. The CDR3 sequence is CASSPPAPEGSYEQYF. DNA for the CDR3: TGTGCCAGCTCACCACCGGCCCCAGAAGGCTCCTACGAGCAGTACTTC.